This entry describes one T cell receptor (beta chain). Its antigen is currently unknown. After removal of 3 bases from V and 1 base from J, the junction contained 12 bases not matched to a gene. Per the germline V gene, CDR1 is MGHRA and CDR2 is YSYEKL. The CDR3 contains 19 residues. This specimen comes from a study of cytomegalovirus exposure and HLA in healthy donors. The study's findings and limits: Evidence from a later analysis indicated that most CMV-associated TCR beta chains looked HLA-restricted. A later analysis reportedly found that, within productive TCRs, an Asian-associated ancestry cluster had fewer N-insertions than the mean observed across the approximately 690 donors.

PCR employed 60 Vbeta and 13 Jbeta primers. Here immunoSEQ multiplex PCR was the method, and the copy in TCRdb shows in-frame clones only, minus some. The top ten hold about 4.4% of the sample, which has about 150,000 clones, 60% to 80% seen once. The material sequenced was PBMCs. The chain couples TRBV4-1 to TRBJ2-3; 11 positions agree with TRBD2. The sequence was obtained from a middle-aged man in good health and CMV-seropositive. The CDR3 spells CASSHPSLTSGVRTDTQYF. The CDR3, as DNA: TGCGCCAGCAGCCACCCTTCCCTGACTAGCGGGGTTCGCACAGATACGCAGTATTTT.